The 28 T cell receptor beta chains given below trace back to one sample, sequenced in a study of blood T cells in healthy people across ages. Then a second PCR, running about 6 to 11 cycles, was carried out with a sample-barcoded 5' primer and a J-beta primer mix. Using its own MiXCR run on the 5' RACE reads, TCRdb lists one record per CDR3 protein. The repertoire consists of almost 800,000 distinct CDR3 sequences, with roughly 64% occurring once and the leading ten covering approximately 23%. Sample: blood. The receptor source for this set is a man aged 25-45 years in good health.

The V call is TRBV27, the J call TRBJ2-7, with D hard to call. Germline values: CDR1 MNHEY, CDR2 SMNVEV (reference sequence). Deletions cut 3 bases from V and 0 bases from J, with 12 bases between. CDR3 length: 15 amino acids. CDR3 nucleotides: TGTGCCAGCAGTTTGGGTGGTTCTTACTCCTACGAGCAGTACTTC. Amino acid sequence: CASSLGGSYSYEQYF.

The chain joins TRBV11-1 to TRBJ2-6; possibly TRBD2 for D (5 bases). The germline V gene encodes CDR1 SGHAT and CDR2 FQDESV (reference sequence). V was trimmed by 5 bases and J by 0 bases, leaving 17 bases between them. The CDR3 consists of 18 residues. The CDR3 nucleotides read TGTGCCAGCAGCGTAAGACTATTTACGGTCTCTGGGGCCAACGTCCTGACTTTC. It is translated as CASSVRLFTVSGANVLTF.

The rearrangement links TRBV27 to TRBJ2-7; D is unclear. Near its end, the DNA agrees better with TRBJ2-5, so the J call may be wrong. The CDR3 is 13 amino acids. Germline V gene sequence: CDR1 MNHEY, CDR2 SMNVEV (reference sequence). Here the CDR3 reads CASSFLGWETQYF. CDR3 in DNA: TGTGCCAGCAGTTTTTTGGGTTGGGAGACCCAGTACTTC.

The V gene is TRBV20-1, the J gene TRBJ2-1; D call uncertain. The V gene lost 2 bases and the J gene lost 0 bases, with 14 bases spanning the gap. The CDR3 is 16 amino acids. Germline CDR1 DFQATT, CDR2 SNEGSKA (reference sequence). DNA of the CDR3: TGCAGTGCTAGATATTTTTCCCCCGGCTCCTACAATGAGCAGTTCTTC. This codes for CSARYFSPGSYNEQFF.

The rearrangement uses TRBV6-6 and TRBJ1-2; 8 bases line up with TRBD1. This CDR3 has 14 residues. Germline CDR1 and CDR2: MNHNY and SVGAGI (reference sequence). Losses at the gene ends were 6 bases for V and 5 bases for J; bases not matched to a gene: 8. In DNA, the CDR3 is TGTGCCAGCAGACCAACGACAGGGGTTTATGGCTACACCTTC. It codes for CASRPTTGVYGYTF.

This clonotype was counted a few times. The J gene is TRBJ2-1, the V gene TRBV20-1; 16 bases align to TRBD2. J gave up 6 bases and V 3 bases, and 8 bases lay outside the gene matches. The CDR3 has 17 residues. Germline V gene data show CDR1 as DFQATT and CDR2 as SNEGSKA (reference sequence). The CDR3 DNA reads TGCAGTGCTAGGGGACTAGCGGGAGGGCCGGCAATCAATGAGCAGTTCTTC. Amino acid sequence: CSARGLAGGPAINEQFF.

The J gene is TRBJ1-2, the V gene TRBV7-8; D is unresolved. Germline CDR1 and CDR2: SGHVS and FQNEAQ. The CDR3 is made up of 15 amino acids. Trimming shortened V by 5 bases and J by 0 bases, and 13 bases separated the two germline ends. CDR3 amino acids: CASSPLGLTNYGYTF. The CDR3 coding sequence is TGTGCCAGCAGCCCCCTCGGGTTGACTAACTATGGCTACACCTTC.

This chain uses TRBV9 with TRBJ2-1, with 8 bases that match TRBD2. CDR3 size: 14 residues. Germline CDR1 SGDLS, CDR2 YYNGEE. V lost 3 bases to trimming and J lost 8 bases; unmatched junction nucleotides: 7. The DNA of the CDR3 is TGTGCCAGCAGCGATAGGAGGCGGGAGGATGAGCAGTTCTTC. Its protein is CASSDRRREDEQFF.

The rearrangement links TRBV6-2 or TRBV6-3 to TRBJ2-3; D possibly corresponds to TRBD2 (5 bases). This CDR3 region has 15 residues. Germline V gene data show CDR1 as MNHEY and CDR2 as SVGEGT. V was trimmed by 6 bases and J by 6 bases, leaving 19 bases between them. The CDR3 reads CASRPTVSRGDTQYF. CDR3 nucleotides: TGTGCCAGCAGGCCTACAGTATCACGCGGGGATACGCAGTATTTT.

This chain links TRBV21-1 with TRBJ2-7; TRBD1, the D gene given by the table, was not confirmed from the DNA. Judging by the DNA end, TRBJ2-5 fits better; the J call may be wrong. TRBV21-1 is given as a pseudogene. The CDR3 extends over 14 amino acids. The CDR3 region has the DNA TGTGCCAGCAGCAAAGTCGCCCGGGATGAGACCCAGTACTTC. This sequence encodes CASSKVARDETQYF.

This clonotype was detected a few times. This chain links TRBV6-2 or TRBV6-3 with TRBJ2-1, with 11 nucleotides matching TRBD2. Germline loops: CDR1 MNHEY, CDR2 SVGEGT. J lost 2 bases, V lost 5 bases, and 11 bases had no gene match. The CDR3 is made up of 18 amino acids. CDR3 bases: TGTGCCAGCAGTCAGAAGACCCCACTAGCGGGAGCCTACAATGAGCAGTTCTTC. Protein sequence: CASSQKTPLAGAYNEQFF.

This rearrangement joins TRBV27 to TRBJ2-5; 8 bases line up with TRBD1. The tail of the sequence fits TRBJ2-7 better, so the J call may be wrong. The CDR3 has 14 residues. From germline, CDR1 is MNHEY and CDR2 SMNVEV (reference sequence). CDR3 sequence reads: CASGPIGQGVEQYF. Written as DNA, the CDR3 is TGTGCCAGCGGACCGATTGGACAGGGTGTCGAGCAGTACTTC.

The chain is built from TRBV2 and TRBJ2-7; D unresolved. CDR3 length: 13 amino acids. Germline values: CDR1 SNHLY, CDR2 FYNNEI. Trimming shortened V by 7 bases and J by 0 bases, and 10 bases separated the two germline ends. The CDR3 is CASNQQFSYEQYF. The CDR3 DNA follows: TGTGCCAGCAATCAACAGTTCTCCTACGAGCAGTACTTC.

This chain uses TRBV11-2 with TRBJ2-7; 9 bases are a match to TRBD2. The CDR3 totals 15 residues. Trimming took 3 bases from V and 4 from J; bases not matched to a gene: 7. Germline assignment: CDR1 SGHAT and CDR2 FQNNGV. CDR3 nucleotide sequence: TGTGCCAGCAGCTTGGGAGCGGGACTAGCTTACGAGCAGTACTTC. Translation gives CASSLGAGLAYEQYF.

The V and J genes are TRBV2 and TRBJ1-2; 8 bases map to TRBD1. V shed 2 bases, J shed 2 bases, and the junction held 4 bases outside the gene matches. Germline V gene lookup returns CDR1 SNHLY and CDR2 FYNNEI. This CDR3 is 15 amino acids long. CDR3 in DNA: TGTGCCAGCAGTGAAACGAGGACAGGGAACTATGGCTACACCTTC. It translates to CASSETRTGNYGYTF.

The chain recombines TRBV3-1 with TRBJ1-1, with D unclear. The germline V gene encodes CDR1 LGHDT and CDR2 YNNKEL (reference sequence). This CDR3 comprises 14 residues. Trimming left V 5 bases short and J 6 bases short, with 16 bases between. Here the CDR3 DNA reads TGTGCCAGCAGCAACACACACATGAGGCCTGAAGCTTTCTTT. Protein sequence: CASSNTHMRPEAFF.

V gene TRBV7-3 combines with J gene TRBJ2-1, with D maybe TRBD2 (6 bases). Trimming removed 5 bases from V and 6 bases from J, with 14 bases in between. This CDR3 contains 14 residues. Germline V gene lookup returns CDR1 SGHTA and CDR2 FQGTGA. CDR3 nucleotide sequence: TGTGCCAGCAGCCCCGCGGGGCCCCGCAATGAGCAGTTCTTC. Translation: CASSPAGPRNEQFF.

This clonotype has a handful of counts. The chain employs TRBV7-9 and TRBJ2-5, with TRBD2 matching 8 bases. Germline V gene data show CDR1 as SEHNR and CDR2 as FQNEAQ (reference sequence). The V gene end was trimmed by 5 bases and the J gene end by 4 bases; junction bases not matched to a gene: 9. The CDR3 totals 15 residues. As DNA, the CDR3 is TGTGCCAGCAGCCCTCGGGGGAGCGGGGGAGAGACCCAGTACTTC. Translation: CASSPRGSGGETQYF.

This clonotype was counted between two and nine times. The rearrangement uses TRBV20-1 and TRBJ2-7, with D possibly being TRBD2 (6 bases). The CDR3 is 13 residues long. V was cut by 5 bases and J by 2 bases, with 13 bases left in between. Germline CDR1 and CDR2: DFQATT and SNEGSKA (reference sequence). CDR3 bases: TGCAGTGCTCGTTCGGGCGGGACCTACGAGCAGTACTTC. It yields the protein CSARSGGTYEQYF.

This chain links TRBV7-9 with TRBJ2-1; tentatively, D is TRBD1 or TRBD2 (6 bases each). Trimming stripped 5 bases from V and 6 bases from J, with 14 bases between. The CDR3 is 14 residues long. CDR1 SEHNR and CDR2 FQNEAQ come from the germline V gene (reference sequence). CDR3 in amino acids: CASSPPRGVNEQFF. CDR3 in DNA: TGTGCCAGCAGCCCACCGAGGGGGGTCAATGAGCAGTTCTTC.

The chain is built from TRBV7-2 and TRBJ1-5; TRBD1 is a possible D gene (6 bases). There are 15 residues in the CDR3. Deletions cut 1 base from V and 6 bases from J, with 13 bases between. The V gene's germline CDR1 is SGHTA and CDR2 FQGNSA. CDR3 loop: CASSLGRGQGQPQHF. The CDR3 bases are TGTGCCAGCAGCTTAGGTCGGGGGCAAGGTCAGCCCCAGCATTTT.

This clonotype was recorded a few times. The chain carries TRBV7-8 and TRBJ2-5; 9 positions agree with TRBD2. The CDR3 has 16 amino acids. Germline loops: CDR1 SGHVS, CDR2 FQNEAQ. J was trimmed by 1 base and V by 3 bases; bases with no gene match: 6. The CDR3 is CASSLLAGTFQETQYF. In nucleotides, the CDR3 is TGTGCCAGCAGCTTGCTAGCGGGAACCTTCCAAGAGACCCAGTACTTC.

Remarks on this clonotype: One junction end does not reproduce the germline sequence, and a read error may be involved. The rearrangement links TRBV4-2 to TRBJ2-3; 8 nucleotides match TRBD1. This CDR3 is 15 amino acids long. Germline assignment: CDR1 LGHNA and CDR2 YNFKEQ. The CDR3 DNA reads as TGTGCCAGCAGCCACCCGGGACAGGCGGCAGATACGCTGTATTTT. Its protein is CASSHPGQAADTLYF.

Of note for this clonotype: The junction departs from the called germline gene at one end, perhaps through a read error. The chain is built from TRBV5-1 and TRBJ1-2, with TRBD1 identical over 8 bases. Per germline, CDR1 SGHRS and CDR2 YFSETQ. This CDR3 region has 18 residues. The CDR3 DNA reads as TGCGCCAGCAACCTCTCGCCGCATCACAGGGGGAAGGACTATGACTACACCTTC. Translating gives CASNLSPHHRGKDYDYTF.

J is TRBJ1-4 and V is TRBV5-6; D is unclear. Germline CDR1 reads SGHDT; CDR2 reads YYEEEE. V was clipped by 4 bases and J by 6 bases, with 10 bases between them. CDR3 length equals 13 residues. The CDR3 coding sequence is TGTGCCAGCAGCCGATGGACTGATGAAAAACTGTTTTTT. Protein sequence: CASSRWTDEKLFF.

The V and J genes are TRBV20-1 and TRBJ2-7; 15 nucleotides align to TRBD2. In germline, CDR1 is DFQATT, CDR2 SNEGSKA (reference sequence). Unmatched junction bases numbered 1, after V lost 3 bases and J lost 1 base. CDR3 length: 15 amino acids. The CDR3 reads CSARGLAGGSYEQYF. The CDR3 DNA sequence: TGCAGTGCTAGGGGACTAGCGGGGGGATCCTACGAGCAGTACTTC.

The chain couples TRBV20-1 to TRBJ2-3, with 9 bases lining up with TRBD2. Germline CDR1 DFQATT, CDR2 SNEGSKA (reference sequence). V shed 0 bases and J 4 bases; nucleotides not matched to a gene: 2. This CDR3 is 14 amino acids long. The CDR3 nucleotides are TGCAGTGCTAGAGAAGCGGGAGGTCCAGATACGCAGTATTTT. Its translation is CSAREAGGPDTQYF.

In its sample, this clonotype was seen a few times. CDR3 nucleotides: TGCAGTGCTAGCCCAGAAAACATTCAGTACTTC. Translation: CSASPENIQYF. The chain carries TRBV20-1 and TRBJ2-4, with D unclear. The CDR3 is 11 residues long. Trimming removed 3 bases at V and 5 bases at J, with 5 bases between. CDR1 DFQATT and CDR2 SNEGSKA come from the germline V gene (reference sequence).